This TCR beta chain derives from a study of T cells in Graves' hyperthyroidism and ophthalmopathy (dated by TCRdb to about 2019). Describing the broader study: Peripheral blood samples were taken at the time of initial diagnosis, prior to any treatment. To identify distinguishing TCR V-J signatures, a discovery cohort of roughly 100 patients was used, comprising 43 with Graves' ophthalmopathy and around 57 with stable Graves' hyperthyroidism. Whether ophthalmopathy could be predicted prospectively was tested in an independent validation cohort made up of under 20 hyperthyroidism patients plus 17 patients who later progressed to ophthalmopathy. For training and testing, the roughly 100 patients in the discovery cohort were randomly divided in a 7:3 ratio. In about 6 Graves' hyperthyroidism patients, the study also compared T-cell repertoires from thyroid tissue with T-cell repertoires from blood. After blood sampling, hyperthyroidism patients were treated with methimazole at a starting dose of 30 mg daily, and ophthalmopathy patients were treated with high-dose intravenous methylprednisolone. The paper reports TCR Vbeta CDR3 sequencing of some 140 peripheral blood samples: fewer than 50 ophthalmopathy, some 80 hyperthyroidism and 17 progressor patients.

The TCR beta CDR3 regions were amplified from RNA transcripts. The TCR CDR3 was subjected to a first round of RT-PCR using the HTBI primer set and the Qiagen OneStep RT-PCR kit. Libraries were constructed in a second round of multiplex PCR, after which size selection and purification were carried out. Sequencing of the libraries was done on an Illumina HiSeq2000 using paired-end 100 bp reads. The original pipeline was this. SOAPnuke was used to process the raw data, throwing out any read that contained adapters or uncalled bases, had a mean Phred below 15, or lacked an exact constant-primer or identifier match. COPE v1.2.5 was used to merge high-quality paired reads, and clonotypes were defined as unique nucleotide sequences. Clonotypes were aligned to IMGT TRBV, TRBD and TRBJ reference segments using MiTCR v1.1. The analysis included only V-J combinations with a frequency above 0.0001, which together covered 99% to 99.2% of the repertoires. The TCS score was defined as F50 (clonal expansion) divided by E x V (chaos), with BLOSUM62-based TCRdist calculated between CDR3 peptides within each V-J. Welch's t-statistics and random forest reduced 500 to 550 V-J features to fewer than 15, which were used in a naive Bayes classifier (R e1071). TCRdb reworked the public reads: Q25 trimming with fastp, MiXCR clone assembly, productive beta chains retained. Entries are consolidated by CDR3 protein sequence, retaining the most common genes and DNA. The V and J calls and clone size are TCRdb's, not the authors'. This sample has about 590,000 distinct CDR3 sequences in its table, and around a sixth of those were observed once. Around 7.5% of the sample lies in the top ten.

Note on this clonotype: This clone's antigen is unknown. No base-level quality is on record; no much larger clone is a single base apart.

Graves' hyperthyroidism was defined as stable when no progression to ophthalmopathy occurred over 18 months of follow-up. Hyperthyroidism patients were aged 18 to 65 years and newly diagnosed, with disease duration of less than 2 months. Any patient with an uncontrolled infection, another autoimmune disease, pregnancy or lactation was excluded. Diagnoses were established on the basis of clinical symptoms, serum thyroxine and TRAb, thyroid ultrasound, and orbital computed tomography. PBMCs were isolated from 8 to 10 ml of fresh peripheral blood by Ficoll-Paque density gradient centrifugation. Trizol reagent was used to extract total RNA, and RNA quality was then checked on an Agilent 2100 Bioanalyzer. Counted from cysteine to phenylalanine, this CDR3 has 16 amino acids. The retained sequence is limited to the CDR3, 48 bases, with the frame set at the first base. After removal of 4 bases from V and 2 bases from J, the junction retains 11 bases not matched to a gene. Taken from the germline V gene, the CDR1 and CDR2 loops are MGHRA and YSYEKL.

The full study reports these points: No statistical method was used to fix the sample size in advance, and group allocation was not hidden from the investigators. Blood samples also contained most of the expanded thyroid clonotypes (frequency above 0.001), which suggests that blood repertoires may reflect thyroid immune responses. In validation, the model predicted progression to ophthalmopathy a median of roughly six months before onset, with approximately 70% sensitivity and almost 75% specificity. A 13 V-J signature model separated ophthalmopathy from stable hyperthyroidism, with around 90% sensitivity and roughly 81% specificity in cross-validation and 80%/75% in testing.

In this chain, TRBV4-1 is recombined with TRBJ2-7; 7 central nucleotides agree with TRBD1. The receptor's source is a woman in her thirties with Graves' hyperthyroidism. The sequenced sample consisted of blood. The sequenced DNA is TGCGCCAGCAGCCCCACGCACTCTGGACAGGCCTACGAGCAGTACTTC. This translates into CASSPTHSGQAYEQYF.